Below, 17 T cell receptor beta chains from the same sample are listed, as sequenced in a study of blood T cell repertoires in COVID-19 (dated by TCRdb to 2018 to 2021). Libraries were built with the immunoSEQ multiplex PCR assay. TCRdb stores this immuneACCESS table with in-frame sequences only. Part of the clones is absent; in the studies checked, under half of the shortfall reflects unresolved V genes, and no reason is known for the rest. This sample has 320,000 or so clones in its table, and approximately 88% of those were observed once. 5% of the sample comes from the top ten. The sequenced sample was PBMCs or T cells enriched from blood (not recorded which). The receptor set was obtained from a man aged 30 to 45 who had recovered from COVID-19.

The CDR3 region is CAWRGGHNEKLFF. In DNA form, the CDR3 reads TGTGCCTGGAGAGGGGGACACAATGAAAAACTGTTTTTT. V gene TRBV30 combines with J gene TRBJ1-4, with a weak D call TRBD1 (6 bases). The CDR3 extends over 13 amino acids. The germline V gene has CDR1 GTSNPN and CDR2 SVGIG (reference sequence). With 3 bases removed from V and 5 bases from J, the gap between germline ends came to 10 bases.

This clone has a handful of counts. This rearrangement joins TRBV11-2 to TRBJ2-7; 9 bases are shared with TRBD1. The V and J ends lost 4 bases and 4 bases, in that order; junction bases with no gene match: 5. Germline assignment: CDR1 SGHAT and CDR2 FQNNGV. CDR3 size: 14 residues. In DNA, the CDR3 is TGTGCCAGCAGCTCCGGGACAGGGTATTACGAGCAGTACTTC. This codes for CASSSGTGYYEQYF. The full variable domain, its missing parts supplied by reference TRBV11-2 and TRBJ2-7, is EAGVAQSPRYKIIEKRQSVAFWCNPISGHATLYWYQQILGQGPKLLIQFQNNGVVDDSQLPKDRFSAERLKGVDSTLKIQPAKLEDSAVYLCASSSGTGYYEQYFGPGTRLTVT.

In DNA, the CDR3 is TGTGCCATCAGTCCCCAGCGGACCTCTGGAAACACCATATATTTT. The encoded protein is CAISPQRTSGNTIYF. The chain employs TRBV10-3 and TRBJ1-3; D gene ambiguous. Trimming removed 5 bases from V and 0 bases from J, with 11 bases in between. The CDR3 consists of 15 residues. Per germline, CDR1 ENHRY and CDR2 SYGVKD.

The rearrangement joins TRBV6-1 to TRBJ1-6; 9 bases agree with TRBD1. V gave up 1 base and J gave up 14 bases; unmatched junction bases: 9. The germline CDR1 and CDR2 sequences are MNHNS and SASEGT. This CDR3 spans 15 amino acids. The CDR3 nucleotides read TGTGCCAGCAGTGAAGGACCACAGGGGGCATATGCCCTCCACTTT. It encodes CASSEGPQGAYALHF.

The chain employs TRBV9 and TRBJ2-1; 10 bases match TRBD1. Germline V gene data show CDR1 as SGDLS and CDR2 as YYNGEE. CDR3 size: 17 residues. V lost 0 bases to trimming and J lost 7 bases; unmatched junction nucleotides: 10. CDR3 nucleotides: TGTGCCAGCAGCGTAGGTCCAAGGACAGGGGGAGGGAATGAGCAGTTCTTC. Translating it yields CASSVGPRTGGGNEQFF.

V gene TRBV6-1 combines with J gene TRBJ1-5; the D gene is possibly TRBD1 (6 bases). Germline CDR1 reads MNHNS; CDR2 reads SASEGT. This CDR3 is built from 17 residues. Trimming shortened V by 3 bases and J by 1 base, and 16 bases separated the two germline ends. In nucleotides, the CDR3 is TGTGCCAGCAGTGAGTGGGGGCCCGGGAGGAGCAATCAGCCCCAGCATTTT. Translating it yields CASSEWGPGRSNQPQHF.

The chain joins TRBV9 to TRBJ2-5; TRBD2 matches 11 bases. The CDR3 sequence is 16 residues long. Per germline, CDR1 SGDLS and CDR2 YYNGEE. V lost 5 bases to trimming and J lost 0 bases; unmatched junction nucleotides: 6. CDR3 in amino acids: CASSASSGGNQETQYF. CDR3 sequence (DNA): TGTGCCAGCAGTGCCTCTAGCGGGGGGAACCAAGAGACCCAGTACTTC. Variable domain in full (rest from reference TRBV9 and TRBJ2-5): DSGVTQTPKHLITATGQRVTLRCSPRSGDLSVYWYQQSLDQGLQFLIQYYNGEERAKGNILERFSAQQFPDLHSELNLSSLELGDSALYFCASSASSGGNQETQYFGPGTRLLVL.

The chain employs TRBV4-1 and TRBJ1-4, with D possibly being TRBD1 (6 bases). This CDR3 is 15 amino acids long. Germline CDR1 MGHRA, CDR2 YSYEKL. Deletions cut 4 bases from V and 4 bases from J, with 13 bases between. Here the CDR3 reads CASSPDRSLNEKLFF. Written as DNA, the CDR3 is TGCGCCAGCAGCCCCGACAGGAGCCTTAATGAAAAACTGTTTTTT.

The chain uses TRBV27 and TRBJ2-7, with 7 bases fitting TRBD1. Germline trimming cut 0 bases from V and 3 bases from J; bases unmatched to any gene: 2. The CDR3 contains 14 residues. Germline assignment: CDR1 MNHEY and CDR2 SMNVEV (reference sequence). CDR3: CASSLSTGIYEQYF. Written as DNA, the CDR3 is TGTGCCAGCAGTTTATCGACAGGGATCTACGAGCAGTACTTC.

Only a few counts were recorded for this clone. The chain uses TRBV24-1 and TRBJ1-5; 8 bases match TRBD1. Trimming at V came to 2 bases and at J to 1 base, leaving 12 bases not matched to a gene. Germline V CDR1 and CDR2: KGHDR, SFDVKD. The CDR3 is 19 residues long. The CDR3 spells CATSDYDFTGGGSNQPQHF. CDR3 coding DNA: TGTGCCACCAGTGATTATGATTTCACAGGGGGGGGGAGCAATCAGCCCCAGCATTTT.

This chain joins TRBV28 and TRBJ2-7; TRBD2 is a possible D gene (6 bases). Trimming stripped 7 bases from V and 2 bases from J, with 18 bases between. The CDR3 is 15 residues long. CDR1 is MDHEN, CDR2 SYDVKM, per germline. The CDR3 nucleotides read TGTGCCAGCAAGGTGGGTGCGGGGCCCGCCTACGAGCAGTACTTC. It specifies CASKVGAGPAYEQYF.

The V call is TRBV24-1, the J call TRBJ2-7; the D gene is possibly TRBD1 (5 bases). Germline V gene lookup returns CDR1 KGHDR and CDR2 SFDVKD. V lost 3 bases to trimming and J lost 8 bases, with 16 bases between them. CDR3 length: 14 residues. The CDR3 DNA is TGTGCCACCAGTGATAAATGGACAAGTTCCCAGCAGTACTTC. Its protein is CATSDKWTSSQQYF.

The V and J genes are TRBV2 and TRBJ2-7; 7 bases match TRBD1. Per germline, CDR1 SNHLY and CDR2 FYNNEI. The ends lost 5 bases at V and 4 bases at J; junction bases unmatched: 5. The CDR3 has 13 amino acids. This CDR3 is CASSRQGGYEQYF. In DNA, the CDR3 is TGTGCCAGCAGTCGACAGGGTGGGTACGAGCAGTACTTC.

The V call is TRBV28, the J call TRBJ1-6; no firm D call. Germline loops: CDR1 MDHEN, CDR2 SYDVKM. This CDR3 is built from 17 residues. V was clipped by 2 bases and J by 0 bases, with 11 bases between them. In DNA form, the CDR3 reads TGTGCCAGCAGTTTAAGCTCCGGCGGCTCCTATAATTCACCCCTCCACTTT. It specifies CASSLSSGGSYNSPLHF.

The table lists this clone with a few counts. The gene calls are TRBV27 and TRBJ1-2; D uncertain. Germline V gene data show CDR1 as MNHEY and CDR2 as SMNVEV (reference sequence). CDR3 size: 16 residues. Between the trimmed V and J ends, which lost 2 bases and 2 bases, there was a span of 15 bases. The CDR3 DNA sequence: TGTGCCAGCAGTTTACCGAAGACAACCAGGAACTATGGCTACACCTTC. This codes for CASSLPKTTRNYGYTF.

As DNA, the CDR3 is TGTGCCAGCAGTTTATCGCTGTCTAACAGGGGTGAGGTCGATGGAAACACCATATATTTT. Translated, it gives CASSLSLSNRGEVDGNTIYF. The J gene is TRBJ1-3, the V gene TRBV27; 7 bases align to TRBD1. The CDR3 covers 20 residues. The J segment lost 3 bases and the V segment lost 0 bases, leaving 17 bases of the junction unmatched. Germline lookup yields CDR1 MNHEY and CDR2 SMNVEV (reference sequence).

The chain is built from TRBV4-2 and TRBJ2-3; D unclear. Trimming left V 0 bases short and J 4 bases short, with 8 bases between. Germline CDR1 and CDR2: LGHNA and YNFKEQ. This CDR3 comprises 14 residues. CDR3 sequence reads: CASSQESVSDTQYF. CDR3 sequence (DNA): TGTGCCAGCAGCCAAGAGTCGGTTTCAGATACGCAGTATTTT.